The 8 T cell receptor beta chains given below trace back to one sample, sequenced in a study of blood T cell repertoires in COVID-19 (dated by TCRdb to 2020 to 2022). The method behind the library was the immunoSEQ multiplex PCR assay. The table was pulled from immuneACCESS by TCRdb, which kept in-frame rearrangements only. Such tables lose some clones; where checked, under half of the loss comes from unresolved V genes, and the rest has no known cause. Within this sample are 350,000 or so clones, with 70% to 90% of them counted one time only. 8.5% to 12% of the sample is held by the ten biggest clonotypes. Sequenced sample: peripheral blood. These receptors were obtained from a woman aged 25-40 years with COVID-19, enrolled during active disease.

The V gene is TRBV12-5, the J gene TRBJ2-3, with 9 nucleotides matching TRBD1. The V segment lost 4 bases and the J segment 6 bases; nucleotides outside the gene matches: 8. Germline CDR1 and CDR2: LGHNT and FRNRAP. This CDR3 spans 15 amino acids. Here the CDR3 reads CASGSTTGQGDTQYF. CDR3 in DNA: TGTGCTAGTGGTTCGACTACCGGACAGGGGGATACGCAGTATTTT.

The CDR3 sequence: CASSGGLRFGNEQFF. As DNA, the CDR3 is TGTGCCAGCAGCGGGGGACTCAGGTTCGGGAATGAGCAGTTCTTC. The chain employs TRBV9 and TRBJ2-1, with D possibly being TRBD2 (6 bases). Germline CDR1 reads SGDLS; CDR2 reads YYNGEE. Trimming took 3 bases from V and 7 from J, leaving 17 bases between them. CDR3 length equals 15 residues.

The rearrangement links TRBV30 to TRBJ2-7; 9 bases are shared with TRBD2. Germline trimming cut 6 bases from V and 0 bases from J; bases unmatched to any gene: 6. The CDR3 covers 14 residues. CDR1 is GTSNPN, CDR2 SVGIG, per germline (reference sequence). The CDR3 spells CACKNSGSSYEQYF. The CDR3 nucleotides are TGTGCCTGCAAAAATAGCGGGAGCTCCTACGAGCAGTACTTC.

A note on this clone: At one of its ends the junction is not consistent with the germline gene, which may arise from a read error. The chain has TRBV28 and TRBJ1-1; D is unclear. The CDR3 runs to 14 residues. CDR1 and CDR2 (germline): MDHEN, SYDVKM. CDR3 sequence: CASSYPESVSRLVF. In DNA form, the CDR3 reads TGTGCCAGCAGTTATCCCGAGTCAGTCTCGAGGTTGGTCTTT.

The chain joins TRBV30 to TRBJ2-1; 7 bases align to TRBD2. The CDR3 sequence is 13 residues long. With 2 bases clipped from V and 8 bases from J, the junction kept 6 bases outside the gene matches. Germline CDR1 GTSNPN, CDR2 SVGIG (reference sequence). CDR3 region: CAWSKGLTYEQFF. The CDR3 DNA reads TGTGCCTGGAGTAAGGGACTAACATATGAGCAGTTCTTC.

The rearrangement joins TRBV30 to TRBJ2-7; D unresolved. CDR3 length: 11 amino acids. Deletions cut 2 bases from V and 5 bases from J, with 7 bases between. Germline lookup yields CDR1 GTSNPN and CDR2 SVGIG (reference sequence). For the CDR3, the DNA is TGTGCCTGGAGTCAAAGCGACGAGCAGTACTTC. This translates into CAWSQSDEQYF.

This chain links TRBV9 with TRBJ2-3, with D tentatively TRBD2 (6 bases). The CDR3 extends over 16 amino acids. V was clipped by 2 bases and J by 0 bases, with 13 bases between them. Germline values: CDR1 SGDLS, CDR2 YYNGEE. CDR3 nucleotide sequence: TGTGCCAGCAGCGTTGGTACTAGCACTAGCACAGATACGCAGTATTTT. Protein product: CASSVGTSTSTDTQYF.

This clone was seen more than once but under ten times. The limits of the CDR3 on the DNA are not certain, so only TCRdb's listed CDR3 is given. The chain is built from TRBV2 and TRBJ2-7; TRBD2 is the table's D call, not checked against the DNA. The germline V gene encodes CDR1 SNHLY and CDR2 FYNNEI. The CDR3 length equals 16 residues, ends included. Here the CDR3 reads CASSRDRDYSTSGQYF.